The 5 T cell receptor beta chains presented below share a single source sample, sequenced in a study of blood T cell repertoires in COVID-19. The table came from immunoSEQ multiplex PCR; TCRdb's copy has only in-frame clones and leaves some out. This table holds about 180,000 clones, around 85% found once. The sequencing sample was made of peripheral blood. Receptor source: a man older than 75 with COVID-19, enrolled during active disease.

The chain uses TRBV7-8 and TRBJ2-7; TRBD1 agrees at 9 bases. Germline CDR1 is SGHVS and CDR2 is FQNEAQ. The CDR3 has 15 residues. V dropped 5 bases and J dropped 5; count of bases not matched to a gene: 10. CDR3 nucleotide sequence: TGTGCCAGCAGCCAACTGGACAGGGGCCACCACGAGCAGTACTTC. Its protein product is CASSQLDRGHHEQYF.

This clone was picked up one time. The V and J genes are TRBV6-5 and TRBJ2-2; 9 positions agree with TRBD2. There are 16 residues in the CDR3. Germline V gene lookup returns CDR1 MNHEY and CDR2 SVGAGI. The V and J ends lost 0 bases and 1 base, in that order; junction bases with no gene match: 0. The CDR3 region has the DNA TGTGCCAGCAGTTACTCTAGCGGGGGGAACACCGGGGAGCTGTTTTTT. Translation: CASSYSSGGNTGELFF.

This chain uses TRBV20-1 with TRBJ2-5, with 7 bases that match TRBD1. CDR3 length: 15 amino acids. V was clipped by 3 bases and J by 1 base; unmatched bases: 8. The germline CDR1 and CDR2 sequences are DFQATT and SNEGSKA (reference sequence). The CDR3 here is CSASSPGTAQETQYF. Written as DNA, the CDR3 is TGCAGTGCTAGTAGCCCCGGGACAGCCCAAGAGACCCAGTACTTC.

V usage is TRBV7-2 and J usage is TRBJ1-1; D perhaps matches TRBD1 (5 bases). This CDR3 spans 15 amino acids. The germline V gene encodes CDR1 SGHTA and CDR2 FQGNSA. Trimming removed 2 bases at V and 5 bases at J, with 15 bases between. The CDR3 DNA is TGTGCCAGCAGCTTAATTGGGGCAGGGCGGACTGAAGCTTTCTTT. Translating it yields CASSLIGAGRTEAFF. The full variable domain, in which reference TRBV7-2 and TRBJ1-1 provide the parts outside the CDR3, is GAGVSQSPSNKVTEKGKDVELRCDPISGHTALYWYRQSLGQGLEFLIYFQGNSAPDKSGLPSDRFSAERTGGSVSTLTIQRTQQEDSAVYLCASSLIGAGRTEAFFGQGTRLTVV.

This clone was seen a few times. This chain uses TRBV3-1 (or the pseudogene TRBV3-2) with TRBJ2-4; perhaps TRBD1 as D (5 bases). The CDR3 has 17 residues. Germline CDR1 LGHDT, CDR2 YNNKEL (reference sequence). V dropped 6 bases and J dropped 0 bases, with 18 bases sitting between them. In DNA form, the CDR3 reads TGTGCCAGCAGGAACAGGAACCGACAATCAGCCAAAAACATTCAGTACTTC. Its translation: CASRNRNRQSAKNIQYF.